The rows below give T cell receptor beta chains drawn from one sample of a study of blood T cell repertoires in COVID-19. Data came from immunoSEQ multiplex PCR; TCRdb stores just in-frame clones and leaves some out. This sample has more than 90,000 clones, with approximately 80% found just once. Sequencing input: peripheral blood. The receptors were gathered from a woman in her 70s with acute or convalescent COVID-19. The CDR3 runs from the conserved cysteine through the conserved F or W. The order of the fields is CDR3 DNA, CDR3 protein, J gene, V gene, clone size, D gene. A D gene is named only where the DNA matches it firmly. Size is stated for part of the rows, as once, few or many counts, or as a class when the clone is expanded.

TGCGCCAGCAGCTTTAACCCGACAGGGATTATGAACACTGAAGCTTTCTTT,CASSFNPTGIMNTEAFF,TRBJ1-1,TRBV5-1,NA,TRBD1
TGTGCCAGCAGCTCCGGGACAGGGGTCCCCGGGGAGCTGTTTTTT,CASSSGTGVPGELFF,TRBJ2-2,TRBV27,once,TRBD1
TGTGCCAGCAGTACCCGACCCAGGGAGACCCAGTACTTC,CASSTRPRETQYF,TRBJ2-5,TRBV27,NA,NA
TGCAGCGTTGAAGATCCTAGGTCCACAGATACGCAGTATTTT,CSVEDPRSTDTQYF,TRBJ2-3,TRBV29-1,NA,NA
TGTGCCAGCTCACCGGGACAGGGCGGGGAGCTGTTTTTT,CASSPGQGGELFF,TRBJ2-2,TRBV18,few,TRBD1
TGTGCCACCAGCAGGAACTCCCCCCTAGCGGGGGTCCCCAATACGCAGTATTTT,CATSRNSPLAGVPNTQYF,TRBJ2-3,TRBV15,once,TRBD2
TGTGCCAGCAGCCGGGCCATACCAGGGGTCGGGGAGCTGTTTTTT,CASSRAIPGVGELFF,TRBJ2-2,TRBV14,NA,NA
TGTGCCAGCAGTACCAGCCAGGGGGCTAATTCACCCCTCCACTTT,CASSTSQGANSPLHF,TRBJ1-6,TRBV6-5,few,TRBD1
TGTGCCAGCAGCCCAAACGGTGGGGGGTTGAACACTGAAGCTTTCTTT,CASSPNGGGLNTEAFF,TRBJ1-1,TRBV7-3,NA,NA
TGCGCCAGCAGCCAAGAACGGACTACCTCTCATACGCAGTATTTT,CASSQERTTSHTQYF,TRBJ2-3,TRBV4-1,NA,NA
TGTGCCAGCAGCGCCGACAGCTATGGCTACACCTTC,CASSADSYGYTF,TRBJ1-2,TRBV5-6,NA,NA
TGTGCCAGCAGCTTGATCCCTTCCGGGACTAGCGGGGCCCCGGGAAATGAGCAGTTCTTC,CASSLIPSGTSGAPGNEQFF,TRBJ2-1,TRBV7-3,NA,TRBD2
TGTGCCAGTAGTATTGCGCGGCAGGGCTATGGCTACACCTTC,CASSIARQGYGYTF,TRBJ1-2,TRBV19,NA,NA
TGTGCCAGTAGTAAAGGGCTAGCGAGATTGGGTGAGCAGTTCTTC,CASSKGLARLGEQFF,TRBJ2-1,TRBV19,NA,NA
TGTGCCAGCAGTGACAGGGGGGAAATGAACACTGAAGCTTTCTTT,CASSDRGEMNTEAFF,TRBJ1-1,TRBV6-1,NA,TRBD1
TGTGCCAGCAGCCCTCGGACAGGTACTGAAGCTTTCTTT,CASSPRTGTEAFF,TRBJ1-1,TRBV7-8,NA,TRBD1
TGTGCCAGCACGAGCGTGAACACCGGGGAGCTGTTTTTT,CASTSVNTGELFF,TRBJ2-2,TRBV28,NA,NA
TGTGCCAGCAGCCCTCCGGACAGGGGGTATACAGATACGCAGTATTTT,CASSPPDRGYTDTQYF,TRBJ2-3,TRBV11-1,NA,TRBD1
TGTGCCAGCGACAGGGGGAGCGACACTGAAGCTTTCTTT,CASDRGSDTEAFF,TRBJ1-1,TRBV2,NA,TRBD1
TGTGCCAGCAGTTCCCAGGGGTCCGCGGCGGATACGCAGTATTTT,CASSSQGSAADTQYF,TRBJ2-3,TRBV28,NA,NA
TGTGCCAGCAGCCAAGTGAACAGGGGGACCCGTCTTCAGCCCCAGCATTTT,CASSQVNRGTRLQPQHF,TRBJ1-5,TRBV4-2,NA,TRBD1
TGCGCCAGCAGAGGGGCGGGAAGCTCTGGAAACACCATATATTTT,CASRGAGSSGNTIYF,TRBJ1-3,TRBV5-1,once,NA
TGTGCCAGCAGTCTGACAACTAACTATGGCTACACCTTC,CASSLTTNYGYTF,TRBJ1-2,TRBV6-5,NA,NA
TGCGCCAGCAGGCCGGGACAGGGGGGGTTCGGTGAGCAGTTCTTC,CASRPGQGGFGEQFF,TRBJ2-1,TRBV10-2,NA,TRBD1
TGTGCCTGGACCCGGGCACGGACTAGCGGGAGGTCCTACGAGCAGTACTTC,CAWTRARTSGRSYEQYF,TRBJ2-7,TRBV30,NA,TRBD2
TGTGCTAGTGGTTTGGTAGCTTTAGCTCCCTACAATGAGCAGTTCTTC,CASGLVALAPYNEQFF,TRBJ2-1,TRBV12-5,once,NA
TGTGCCAGCAAGAGGGACTTATCCATCAATGAGCAGTTCTTC,CASKRDLSINEQFF,TRBJ2-1,TRBV2,NA,NA
TGTGCCAGCAGCTTAACAGGGGACGAGCAGTACTTC,CASSLTGDEQYF,TRBJ2-7,TRBV7-2,NA,TRBD1
TGTGCCAGCAGTTCCGGGTTGGCAACTAATGAAAAACTGTTTTTT,CASSSGLATNEKLFF,TRBJ1-4,TRBV6-5,once,NA
TGTGCCAGCAGTCCCCGGGCGGGTACCGGGGAGCTGTTTTTT,CASSPRAGTGELFF,TRBJ2-2,TRBV6-5,NA,NA
TGTGCCAGCAGTTACGGGGTTTCTAGCGTACGGGTTGAGCAGTTCTTC,CASSYGVSSVRVEQFF,TRBJ2-1,TRBV6-2/TRBV6-3,NA,NA
TGTGCCAGCAGCAGCAGCAGGGGGCAAATCACTGAAGCTTTCTTT,CASSSSRGQITEAFF,TRBJ1-1,TRBV5-4,NA,TRBD1
TGTGCCAGCAGCCAAGGGCTAGGGGTTAACTATGGCTACACCTTC,CASSQGLGVNYGYTF,TRBJ1-2,TRBV3-1/TRBV3-2,NA,NA
TGTGCCAGTAGTCCGACAGGTTATGAAAAACTGTTTTTT,CASSPTGYEKLFF,TRBJ1-4,TRBV19,NA,NA
TGTGCCAGCAGCTTAGATGCGGGTAATCAGCCCCAGCATTTT,CASSLDAGNQPQHF,TRBJ1-5,TRBV11-2,NA,NA